Detailed here is one T cell receptor (beta chain). Profiled with immunoSEQ multiplex PCR; TCRdb holds only in-frame clones, not every one. There are around 2,000,000 clones in the sample; more than 85% occur only once, and about 1.8% lies in the top ten. Per germline, CDR1 SGHAT and CDR2 FQNNGV. CDR3 length: 14 residues. V lost 1 base and J lost 5; bases outside the gene matches: 4. The source of the sample is a study of shared clonotypes between healthy human individuals. Naive CD8 cells lacked CD45RO, underwent positive selection for CCR7 and left out terminally differentiated effector memory CD45RA+ cells.

This receptor was obtained from a young man in good health. Some clones in this sample may be carry-over from other donors' samples. The J gene is TRBJ2-5, the V gene TRBV11-2; 7 bases align to TRBD1. Input material: naive CD8+ T cells from PBMCs. The CDR3 nucleotides read TGTGCCAGCAGCTTAGCGGGCAGGGGGGAGACCCAGTACTTC. It codes for CASSLAGRGETQYF.